The sequence of this TCR beta chain was determined in a study of memory CD4+ T cells and cytomegalovirus serostatus. The study, taken as a whole, reports: A US-trained random forest predicted CMV serostatus with median AUC about 0.92. CD4+ memory repertoires contained about two fifths of the 164 reported CMV TCRbeta sequences.

The germline gives CDR1 MDHEN, CDR2 SYDVKM. The CDR3 has 18 amino acids. Trimming pared 2 bases from V and 0 bases from J, leaving 17 bases between. Turning to this clone: Antigen specificity is unknown.

Single viable CD3+CD4+CD8-CD45RO+ cells were sorted as the memory CD4+ T cells. Serostatus was set by detecting CMV pp150, pp28, p38, p52 IgG. Total CD4+ T cells were enriched by CD4 positive selection. Using immunoSEQ multiplex PCR, the repertoire was profiled, and TCRdb retains in-frame clones only, with some absent. The sample carries tens of thousands of clones, around 76% recorded once. This sequence originates from an adult in good health and CMV-seropositive. Sample: memory CD4+ T cells from blood. This rearrangement joins TRBV28 to TRBJ1-5; no firm D call. The chain's CDR3 is CASSLSKRDRFSNQPQHF. The DNA of the CDR3 is TGTGCCAGCAGTTTAAGTAAACGGGATCGCTTTAGCAATCAGCCCCAGCATTTT.